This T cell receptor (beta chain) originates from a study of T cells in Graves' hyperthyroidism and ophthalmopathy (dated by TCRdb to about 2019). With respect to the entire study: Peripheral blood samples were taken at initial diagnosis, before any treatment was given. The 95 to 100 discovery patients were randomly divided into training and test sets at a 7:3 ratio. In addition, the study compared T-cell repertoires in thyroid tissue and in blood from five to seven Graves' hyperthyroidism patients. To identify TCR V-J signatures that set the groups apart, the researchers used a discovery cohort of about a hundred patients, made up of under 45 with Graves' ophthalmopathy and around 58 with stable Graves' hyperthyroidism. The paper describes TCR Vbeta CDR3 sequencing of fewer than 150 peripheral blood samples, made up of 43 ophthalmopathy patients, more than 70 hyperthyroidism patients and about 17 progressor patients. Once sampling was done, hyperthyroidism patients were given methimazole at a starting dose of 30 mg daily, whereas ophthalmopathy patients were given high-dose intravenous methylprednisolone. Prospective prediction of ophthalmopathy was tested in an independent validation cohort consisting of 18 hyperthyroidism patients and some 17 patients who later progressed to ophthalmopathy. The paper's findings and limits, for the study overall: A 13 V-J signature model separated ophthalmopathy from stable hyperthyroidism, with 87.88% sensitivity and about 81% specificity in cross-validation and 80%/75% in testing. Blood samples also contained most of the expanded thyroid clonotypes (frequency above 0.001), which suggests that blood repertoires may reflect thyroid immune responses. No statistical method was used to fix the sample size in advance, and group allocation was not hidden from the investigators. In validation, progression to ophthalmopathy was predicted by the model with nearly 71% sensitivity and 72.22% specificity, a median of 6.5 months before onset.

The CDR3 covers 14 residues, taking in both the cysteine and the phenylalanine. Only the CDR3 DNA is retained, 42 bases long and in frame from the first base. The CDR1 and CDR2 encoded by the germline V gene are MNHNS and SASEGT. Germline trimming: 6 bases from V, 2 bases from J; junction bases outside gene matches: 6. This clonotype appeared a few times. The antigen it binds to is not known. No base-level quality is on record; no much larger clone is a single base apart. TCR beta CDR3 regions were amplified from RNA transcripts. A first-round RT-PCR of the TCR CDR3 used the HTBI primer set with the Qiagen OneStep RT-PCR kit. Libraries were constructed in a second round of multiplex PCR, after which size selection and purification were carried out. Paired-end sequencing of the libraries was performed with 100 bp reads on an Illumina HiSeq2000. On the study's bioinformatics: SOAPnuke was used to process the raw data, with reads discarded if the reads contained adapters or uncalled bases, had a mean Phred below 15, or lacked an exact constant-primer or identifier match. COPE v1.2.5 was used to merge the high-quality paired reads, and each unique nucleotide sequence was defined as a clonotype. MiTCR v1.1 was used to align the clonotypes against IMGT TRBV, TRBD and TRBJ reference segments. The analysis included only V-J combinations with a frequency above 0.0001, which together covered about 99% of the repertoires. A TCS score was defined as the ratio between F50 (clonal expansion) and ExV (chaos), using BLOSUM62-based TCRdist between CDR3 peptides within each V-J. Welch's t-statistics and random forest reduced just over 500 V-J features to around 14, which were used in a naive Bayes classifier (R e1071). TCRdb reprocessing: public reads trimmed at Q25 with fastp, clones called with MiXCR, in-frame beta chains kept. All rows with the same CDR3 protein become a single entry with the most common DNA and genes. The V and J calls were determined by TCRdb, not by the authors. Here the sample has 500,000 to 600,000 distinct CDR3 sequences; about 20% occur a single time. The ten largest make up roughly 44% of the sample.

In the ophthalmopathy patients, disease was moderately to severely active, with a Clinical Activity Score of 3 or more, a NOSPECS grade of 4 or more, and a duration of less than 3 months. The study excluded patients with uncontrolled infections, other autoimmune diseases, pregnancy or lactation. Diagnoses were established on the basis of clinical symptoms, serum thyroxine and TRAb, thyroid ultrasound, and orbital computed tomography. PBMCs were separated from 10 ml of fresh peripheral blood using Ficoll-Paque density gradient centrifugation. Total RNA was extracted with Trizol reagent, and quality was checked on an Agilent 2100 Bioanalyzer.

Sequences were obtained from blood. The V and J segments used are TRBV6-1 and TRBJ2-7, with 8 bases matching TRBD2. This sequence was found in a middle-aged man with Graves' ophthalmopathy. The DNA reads TGTGCCAGCAGCTATACTAGCGGACCCTACGAGCAGTACTTC. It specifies CASSYTSGPYEQYF.